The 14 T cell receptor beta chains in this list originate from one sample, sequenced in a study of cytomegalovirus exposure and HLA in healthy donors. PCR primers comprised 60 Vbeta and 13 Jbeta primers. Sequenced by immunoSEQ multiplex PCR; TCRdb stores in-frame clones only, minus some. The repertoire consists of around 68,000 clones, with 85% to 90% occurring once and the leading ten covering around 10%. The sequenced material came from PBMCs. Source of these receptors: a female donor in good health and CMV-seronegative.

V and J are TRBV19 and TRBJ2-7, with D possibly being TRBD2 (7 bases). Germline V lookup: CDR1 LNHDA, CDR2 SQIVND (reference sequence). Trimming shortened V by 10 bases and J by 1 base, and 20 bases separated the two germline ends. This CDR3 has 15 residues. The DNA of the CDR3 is TGTGCCACCCGACCGGGGGGCGCAAGGTCCTACGAGCAGTACTTC. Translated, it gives CATRPGGARSYEQYF.

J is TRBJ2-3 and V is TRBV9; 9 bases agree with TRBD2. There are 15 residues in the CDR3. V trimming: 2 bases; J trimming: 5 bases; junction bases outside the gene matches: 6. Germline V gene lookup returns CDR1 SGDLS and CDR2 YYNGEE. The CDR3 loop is CASSVSGRGLDTQYF. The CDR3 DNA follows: TGTGCCAGCAGCGTTAGCGGGAGAGGTCTAGATACGCAGTATTTT.

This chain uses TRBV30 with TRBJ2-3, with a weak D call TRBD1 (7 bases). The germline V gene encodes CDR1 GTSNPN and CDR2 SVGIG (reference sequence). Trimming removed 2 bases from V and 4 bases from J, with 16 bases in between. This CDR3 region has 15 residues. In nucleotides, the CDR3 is TGTGCCTGGAGTATGGGGGGACAGCGGGCAGATACGCAGTATTTT. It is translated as CAWSMGGQRADTQYF.

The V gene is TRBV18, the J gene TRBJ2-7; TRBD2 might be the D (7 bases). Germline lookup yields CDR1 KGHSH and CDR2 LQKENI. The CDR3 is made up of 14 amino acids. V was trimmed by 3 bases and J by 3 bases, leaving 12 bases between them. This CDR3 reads CASSPPGGRYEQYF. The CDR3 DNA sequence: TGTGCCAGCTCACCCCCCGGGGGGCGCTACGAGCAGTACTTC.

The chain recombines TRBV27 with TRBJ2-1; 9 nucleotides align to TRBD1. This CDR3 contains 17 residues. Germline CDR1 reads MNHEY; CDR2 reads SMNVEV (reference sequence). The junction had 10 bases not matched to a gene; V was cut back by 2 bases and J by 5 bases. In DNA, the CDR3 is TGTGCCAGCAGTTTAAGGACAGGGGTGGGGGGGGACAATGAGCAGTTCTTC. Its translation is CASSLRTGVGGDNEQFF.

The CDR3 bases are TGTGCCAGCAGTGTTGACATTACCGGGGAGCTGTTTTTT. This sequence encodes CASSVDITGELFF. The V call is TRBV28, the J call TRBJ2-2; D is unclear. The germline CDR1 and CDR2 sequences are MDHEN and SYDVKM. The CDR3 totals 13 residues. V was trimmed by 5 bases and J by 5 bases, leaving 9 bases between them.

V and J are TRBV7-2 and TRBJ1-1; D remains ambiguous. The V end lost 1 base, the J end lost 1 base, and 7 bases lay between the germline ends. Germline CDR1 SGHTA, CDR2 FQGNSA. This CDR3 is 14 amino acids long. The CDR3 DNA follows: TGTGCCAGCAGCTTAGGAGCCGCGAACACTGAAGCTTTCTTT. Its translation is CASSLGAANTEAFF.

CDR3 nucleotide sequence: TGTGCCAGCAGCTTGTTTGGGACAGGGTTAAATAACTATGGCTACACCTTC. This gives the protein CASSLFGTGLNNYGYTF. V usage is TRBV27 and J usage is TRBJ1-2, with 9 bases fitting TRBD1. V was clipped by 6 bases and J by 1 base; unmatched bases: 12. This CDR3 contains 17 residues. CDR1 is MNHEY, CDR2 SMNVEV, per germline (reference sequence).

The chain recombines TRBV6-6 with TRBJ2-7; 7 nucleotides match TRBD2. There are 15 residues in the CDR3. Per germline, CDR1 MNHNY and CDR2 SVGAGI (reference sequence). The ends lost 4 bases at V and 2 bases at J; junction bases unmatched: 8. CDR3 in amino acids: CASSSSLLATYEQYF. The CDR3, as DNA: TGTGCCAGCAGTTCCAGCTTACTAGCGACCTACGAGCAGTACTTC.

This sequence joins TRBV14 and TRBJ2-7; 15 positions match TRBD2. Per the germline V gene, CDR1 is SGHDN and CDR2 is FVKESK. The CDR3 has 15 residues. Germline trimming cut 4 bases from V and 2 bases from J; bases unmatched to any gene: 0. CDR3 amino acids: CASSRTSGRAYEQYF. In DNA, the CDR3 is TGTGCCAGCAGCCGGACTAGCGGGAGGGCCTACGAGCAGTACTTC.

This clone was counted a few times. The CDR3 region has the DNA TGCGCCAGCAGCCACAGGGTCCGGGGGGAGGATACGCAGTATTTT. It specifies CASSHRVRGEDTQYF. The gene calls are TRBV4-3 and TRBJ2-3; 7 bases agree with TRBD2. Per germline, CDR1 LGHNA and CDR2 YSLEER. This CDR3 contains 15 residues. V shed 3 bases, J shed 6 bases, and the junction held 9 bases outside the gene matches.

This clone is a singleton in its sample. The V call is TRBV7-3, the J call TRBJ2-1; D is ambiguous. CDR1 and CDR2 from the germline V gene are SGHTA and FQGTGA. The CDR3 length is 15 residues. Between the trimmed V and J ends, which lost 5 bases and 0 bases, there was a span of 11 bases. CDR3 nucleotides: TGTGCCAGCAGCCTAGGTTTTAGCTCCTACAATGAGCAGTTCTTC. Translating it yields CASSLGFSSYNEQFF.

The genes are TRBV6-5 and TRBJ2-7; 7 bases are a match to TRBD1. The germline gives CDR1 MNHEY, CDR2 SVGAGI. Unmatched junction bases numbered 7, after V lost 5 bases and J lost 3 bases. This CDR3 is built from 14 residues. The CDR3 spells CASSPQQGSYEQYF. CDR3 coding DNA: TGTGCCAGCAGTCCGCAACAGGGGAGCTACGAGCAGTACTTC.

CDR3 amino acids: CASSDGTSGSSDTQYF. DNA of the CDR3: TGCGCCAGCAGCGACGGGACTAGCGGGAGTTCAGATACGCAGTATTTT. The chain carries TRBV4-3 and TRBJ2-3; 14 nucleotides agree with TRBD2. The V segment lost 5 bases and the J segment 4 bases; nucleotides outside the gene matches: 5. This CDR3 region has 16 residues. The V gene's germline CDR1 is LGHNA and CDR2 YSLEER.